This record covers a single TCR beta chain. Profiling relied on immunoSEQ multiplex PCR, and the TCRdb table lists in-frame clones only, not all of them. The repertoire includes about 59,000 clones, roughly 94% of them detected once, and 2% to 3% sits in the top ten. J gave up 5 bases and V 6 bases, and 9 bases lay outside the gene matches. CDR1 is MNHNS, CDR2 SASEGT, per germline. This CDR3 contains 15 residues. This entry is derived from a study of T cell changes during pregnancy in multiple sclerosis. The sequence derives from a female donor with multiple sclerosis, enrolled in a pregnancy study. The source was CD8+ T cells from peripheral blood mononuclear cells, collected after pregnancy. J is TRBJ2-7 and V is TRBV6-1; 11 nucleotides match TRBD2. DNA of the CDR3: TGTGCCAGCAGGGAATCACTAGCGGGAGACCACGAGCAGTACTTC. Translation gives CASRESLAGDHEQYF.